This T cell receptor (beta chain) emerged from a study of T cells in women clearing cervical HPV infection (dated by TCRdb to the late 2010s). Study-level background: The cases were around 23 women with histologically confirmed HPV16-related CIN3 or worse, and 2 of those women had invasive cancers. The controls were 25 to 30 women whose single incident HPV16 infection cleared within 12 months with no development of precancer or cancer. Blood from cases was collected at the visit at which the lesion was first identified, whereas blood from controls was collected once infection was no longer detected. Among cases, blood sampling came a median of about 150 days after lesion detection, with an interquartile range of about 80 to 220 days. Since only a few of the women had HLA typing available, the possibility that HLA type was acting as a confounder could not be ruled out. The exploratory proof-of-principle case-control study was nested within the Guanacaste HPV Natural History Study in Costa Rica and compared TCR repertoires across cervical HPV16 outcomes. Cases were matched to controls by age within five years and by the year the sample was collected. A median age of almost 35 years was observed in cases versus 38 to 40 in controls, and no significant differences in baseline characteristics were found. In the parent cohort, more than 8,500 women aged 18 or older were enrolled in Guanacaste, Costa Rica, during about 1993 to 1995 and then followed for under 8 years. Quality controls consisted of five blinded duplicates per group, for a total of some 60 samples made up of about 50 participants and ten or so replicates. Points the paper makes about the study in general: Because T-cell numbers per sample were unknown, differences in richness could reflect varying T-cell content rather than repertoire biology. Because of the cross-sectional design, the study could not determine whether the associations came before infection or resulted from infection, and neither effector/memory subsets nor HPV-specific T cells were isolated. CIN3+ cases had significantly higher TCR repertoire richness than controls across sequencing depths, but evenness did not differ between the groups. Cases were distinguished from controls with an estimated AUC of about 0.8 by random forest classifiers combining richness and V gene abundances. TRBV6-7 relative abundance was lower in cases than in controls (approximately 0.1% versus 0.16%; Bonferroni P = 0.0008).

Regarding this clone: Its antigen is currently not known. The read terminates 3 residues ahead of where the CDR3 ends, so the germline J gene completes it.

TCR beta CDR3 regions were amplified by multiplex PCR using the immunoSEQ assay from an average of around 1,200 ng genomic DNA per sample. To correct primer bias, the assay used a complete synthetic TCR repertoire to set an amplification baseline. The amplicons were sequenced using the Illumina platform. The authors processed their data as follows. Error correction of the sequences involved clustering with frequency ratios plus a modified nearest-neighbor algorithm, after which the sequences were analyzed in the immunoSEQ Analyzer using IMGT gene definitions. At each rarefaction depth, TCR richness and evenness were averaged across 20 rarefaction repeats, and samples with fewer sequences than that depth were excluded. Relative abundances of V, D and J genes were compared between groups using Wilcoxon rank sum tests, with FDR correction applied. Blinded duplicates gave an intraclass correlation of about 96% for TCR richness and an average of about 74% across over 55 gene segments. The immuneACCESS repertoire file appears here via TCRdb, limited to in-frame rearrangements. These files lack a portion of the clones; in checked studies, under half of the deficit traces to unresolved V genes, and the cause of the others is not known. V, J and clone size were drawn from that table, and D and trimming were deduced from the DNA. The sample's own table lists tens of thousands of clones. In total, the top ten clones hold about 1% of the sample.

CDR1 and CDR2, per the germline V gene, are MNHEY and SVGEGT. The CDR3 numbers 14 residues from cysteine through phenylalanine. The 33 bases shown cover part of the CDR3, and their frame starts at base 1. V is pruned by 6 bases and J by 2 bases, leaving 5 bases of the junction without a gene match. Every participant had a single incident cervical HPV16 infection, and prevalent HPV16 infections were excluded. Cervical HPV DNA was detected with MY09/MY11 PCR, and genotyping was done with dot-blot hybridization. Approximately 15 mL of heparinized blood was centrifuged, after which the buffy coat was aliquoted, frozen at -30 degrees C, and then stored at -80 degrees C. QIAGEN kits were used to extract genomic DNA from the buffy coat specimens.

The chain joins TRBV6-2 or TRBV6-3 to TRBJ1-2; TRBD1 matches 8 bases in the middle. Sequencing was performed on blood buffy coat. The sequence came from a woman aged 18 to 75 with a cervical HPV16 infection that either progressed to CIN3+ or cleared (not recorded which). CDR3 DNA (partial): TGTGCCAGCAGCCGGACAGGGCCCAACTATGGC. This translates into CASSRTGPNYG. The whole CDR3 protein reads CASSRTGPNYGYTF.